This entry lists 16 T cell receptor beta chains sequenced from one sample in a study of T-cell memory formation after mild COVID-19. Each CDR3 protein gets one entry after TCRdb re-called the 5' RACE reads with MiXCR. The sample has 100,000 to 150,000 distinct CDR3 sequences; 15% to 20% are singletons. The sample consisted of PBMCs or a T cell subset sorted from them (not recorded which). The receptors derive from a man aged 18 to 29 who had mild COVID-19 (a few samples of this study predate the infection). Cell type and time point are not known.

The chain combines TRBV5-1 with TRBJ2-2; the match to TRBD2 covers 7 bases. The CDR3 length is 14 residues. With 9 bases clipped from V and 4 bases from J, the junction kept 9 bases outside the gene matches. Germline V gene sequence: CDR1 SGHRS, CDR2 YFSETQ. Here the CDR3 DNA reads TGCGCCACAATGGACGGGAGGATCACCGGGGAGCTGTTTTTT. Protein product: CATMDGRITGELFF.

The V call is TRBV5-1, the J call TRBJ1-6; D ambiguous. The CDR3 extends over 15 amino acids. Trimming removed 0 bases at V and 10 bases at J, with 14 bases between. Germline V gene sequence: CDR1 SGHRS, CDR2 YFSETQ. CDR3 protein: CASSLAGRQLSPLHF. CDR3 DNA sequence: TGCGCCAGCAGCTTGGCGGGTCGGCAATTGTCACCCCTCCACTTT.

The J gene is TRBJ1-2, the V gene TRBV24-1, with no clear D. The CDR3 spans 12 residues. The V gene's germline CDR1 is KGHDR and CDR2 SFDVKD. V was clipped by 4 bases and J by 6 bases, with 8 bases between them. The CDR3 is CATSDTWDGYTF. The CDR3 nucleotides are TGTGCCACCAGTGACACTTGGGATGGCTACACCTTC.

This chain links TRBV7-3 with TRBJ2-1; D may be TRBD2 (6 bases). Trimming shortened V by 6 bases and J by 0 bases, and 9 bases separated the two germline ends. CDR1 SGHTA and CDR2 FQGTGA come from the germline V gene. The CDR3 loop spans 14 amino acids. The CDR3, as DNA: TGTGCCAGCAGTCGGGGGAGCTCCTACAATGAGCAGTTCTTC. The encoded protein is CASSRGSSYNEQFF.

The chain has TRBV3-1 and TRBJ1-6; D remains ambiguous. CDR1 is LGHDT and CDR2 is YNNKEL in the germline V gene (reference sequence). The CDR3 has 12 amino acids. Trimming shortened V by 3 bases and J by 10 bases, and 7 bases separated the two germline ends. The DNA of the CDR3 is TGTGCCAGCAGCCACCTTCGGTCACCCCTCCACTTT. This sequence encodes CASSHLRSPLHF.

This clonotype has just a few counts. The chain joins TRBV7-2 to TRBJ1-1, with D tentatively TRBD1 (6 bases). The length of the CDR3 is 13 residues. V was pared by 2 bases and J by 11 bases, with 15 bases between. Looked up from germline, CDR1 is SGHTA and CDR2 is FQGNSA. In DNA form, the CDR3 reads TGTGCCAGCAGCTTACCGGGGGGCAGGCGGGCTTTCTTT. It is translated as CASSLPGGRRAFF.

This clonotype was detected only a few times. V gene TRBV30 combines with J gene TRBJ1-1; possible D gene TRBD1, 5 bases. The germline gives CDR1 GTSNPN, CDR2 SVGIG (reference sequence). The V gene lost 4 bases and the J gene lost 0 bases, with 12 bases spanning the gap. The CDR3 totals 14 residues. The CDR3 DNA reads as TGTGCCTGGAACCCCGGGACGTTGAACACTGAAGCTTTCTTT. It translates to CAWNPGTLNTEAFF.

The chain uses TRBV5-1 and TRBJ2-3; TRBD2 aligns across 7 bases. Germline loops: CDR1 SGHRS, CDR2 YFSETQ. The CDR3 spans 14 residues. V shed 5 bases and J 2 bases; nucleotides not matched to a gene: 5. For the CDR3, the DNA is TGCGCCAGCAGTCGCGGGGGAAACACAGATACGCAGTATTTT. Its protein is CASSRGGNTDTQYF.

The CDR3 DNA reads TGCGCCAGCAGCTTAGGGCAGCAACCCCTCCACTTT. Its protein product is CASSLGQQPLHF. V and J are TRBV5-1 and TRBJ1-6; D not resolved. The CDR3 is 12 residues long. The V gene lost 2 bases and the J gene lost 12 bases, with 9 bases spanning the gap. The V gene's germline CDR1 is SGHRS and CDR2 YFSETQ.

This clonotype was counted many times. The J gene is TRBJ2-4, the V gene TRBV7-2; weak D call: TRBD1 (5 bases). The germline V and J ends were trimmed by 2 bases and 6 bases, with 8 bases remaining between them. Germline assignment: CDR1 SGHTA and CDR2 FQGNSA. The CDR3 consists of 13 residues. The CDR3 region is CASSLQGGNIQYF. The CDR3 DNA follows: TGTGCCAGCAGCTTACAGGGTGGAAACATTCAGTACTTC. Drawing the rest from reference TRBV7-2 and TRBJ2-4, the complete variable domain is GAGVSQSPSNKVTEKGKDVELRCDPISGHTALYWYRQSLGQGLEFLIYFQGNSAPDKSGLPSDRFSAERTGGSVSTLTIQRTQQEDSAVYLCASSLQGGNIQYFGAGTRLSVL.

V is TRBV4-2 and J is TRBJ1-6; 8 bases are a match to TRBD1. With V trimmed by 4 bases and J by 3 bases, 11 bases remained unmatched. This CDR3 has 18 residues. Germline CDR1 and CDR2: LGHNA and YNFKEQ. The CDR3 protein is CASSLRPDRAFYNSPLHF. The CDR3 coding sequence is TGTGCCAGCAGCCTCCGACCGGACAGGGCGTTCTATAATTCACCCCTCCACTTT.

This clonotype was observed a handful of times. This chain joins TRBV5-6 and TRBJ2-5; TRBD1 aligns across 11 bases. CDR1 and CDR2 (germline): SGHDT, YYEEEE. The CDR3 runs to 15 residues. V lost 4 bases and J lost 1; bases outside the gene matches: 3. CDR3 nucleotides: TGTGCCAGCAGCCCGGACAGGGGGCTCCAAGAGACCCAGTACTTC. Its translation: CASSPDRGLQETQYF.

This clonotype occurred a few times. This chain uses TRBV10-1 with TRBJ2-3, with 9 bases fitting TRBD1. J was trimmed by 3 bases and V by 3 bases; bases with no gene match: 4. CDR1 and CDR2 (germline): WNHNN, SYGVQD (reference sequence). The CDR3 runs to 15 residues. CDR3 residues: CASSEGDRVTDTQYF. The CDR3 bases are TGCGCCAGCAGTGAAGGGGACAGGGTGACAGATACGCAGTATTTT.

This clonotype has a handful of counts. As DNA, the CDR3 is TGCAGTGGTGAAATAAATTCCGTCCTGTTTTTT. This gives the protein CSGEINSVLFF. This rearrangement joins TRBV20-1 to TRBJ1-4; D call uncertain. Germline assignment: CDR1 DFQATT and CDR2 SNEGSKA (reference sequence). V lost 7 bases and J 14 bases, leaving 17 bases between the germline ends. CDR3 size: 11 residues.

The rearrangement links TRBV30 to TRBJ2-3; TRBD2 matches at 8 bases. The CDR3 has 16 residues. J was trimmed by 3 bases and V by 1 base; bases with no gene match: 9. CDR1 is GTSNPN and CDR2 is SVGIG in the germline V gene (reference sequence). Written as DNA, the CDR3 is TGTGCCTGGAGTGGTGGTAGCGGGGTGGGGACAGATACGCAGTATTTT. This translates into CAWSGGSGVGTDTQYF.

CDR3 sequence reads: CASSSLTEQYF. CDR3 bases: TGCGCCAGCAGCAGTTTGACCGAGCAGTACTTC. The V call is TRBV5-1, the J call TRBJ2-7; D unclear. This CDR3 has 11 amino acids. V was clipped by 4 bases and J by 6 bases, with 8 bases between them. Germline V lookup: CDR1 SGHRS, CDR2 YFSETQ.